Described below is a single T cell receptor (beta chain) sequence and its context. No cognate antigen has been identified for it. No per-base quality is available; no much larger clone lies one base away. This entry is derived from a study of T cell responses to AZD1222 COVID-19 vaccine (dated by TCRdb to the early 2020s). With regard to the full study: TCR sequencing covered 230 to 250 trial participants: 200 to 220 given two doses of AZD1222 and 26 given two doses of MenACWY control vaccine. Trial participants were enrolled into age subgroups of 18-55, 56-69 and 70-plus years, which contained around 140, 26 and 57 TCR-sequenced participants, respectively.

The CDR3 regions of human TCRbeta chains were analyzed by immunosequencing. The published analysis was carried out like this. TCRs in the repertoires were compared against a reference library of SARS-CoV-2-specific TCRs that had been generated with the MIRA antigen-specificity platform. Breadth was defined as the fraction of unique TCRs that were SARS-CoV-2-associated, and depth was defined as the fraction of total T cells that were SARS-CoV-2-associated. Each spike-specific TCR was assigned to its reactive spike region and to a CD4 or CD8 class using the MIRA data. Log10-transformed breadth and depth values were compared by one-way ANOVA with Sidak's multiple comparisons tests. The source is immuneACCESS, and TCRdb retained only in-frame sequences with V and J called. Part of the clones is not carried over; for the studies checked, unresolved V genes explain less than half of this, and the remainder is unexplained. V and J calls plus clone size are reproduced from that table; the DNA served to infer D and trimming. In this sample the table shows about 110,000 clones, roughly 92% of which occur a single time. The ten largest clones capture 2% to 2.5% of the sample.

Here is what the overall study found, with its caveats: Only six AZD1222 recipients were SARS-CoV-2 seropositive at baseline, limiting conclusions about previously exposed vaccinees. CD4 TCRs associated with the vaccine covered the entire spike protein, and the dominant responses were in regions 160-218 and 743-854. Because no samples from the day 14 peak response were available, repertoires could be characterized only after the peak T cell response. Reportedly, almost half of the unique spike-specific TCRs recognized epitopes lying outside the regions that are mutated in the B.1.351 and B.1.1.7 variants. Participants were mostly white British, with more females than males. The authors suggested clonal diversity may have been underestimated. After two AZD1222 doses, both the breadth and the depth of spike-specific TCRs were significantly higher than at day 0 and than in MenACWY recipients. The 56-69-year group was small, and its depth increase did not reach significance, likely because of low power.

Per the germline V gene, SGDLS is the CDR1 and YYNGEE is the CDR2. Spanning cysteine to phenylalanine, the CDR3 consists of 16 amino acids. Only the CDR3 portion is preserved as DNA: 48 bases, with reading frame beginning at the first base. V is clipped by 3 bases and J by 4 bases, and the sequence between their germline boundaries is 19 bases long. The label giving this sample's time point can be read as: about 28 days (+/-7) after the second vaccine dose. AZD1222 recipients whose second dose came at about 4 weeks and those whose second dose came at about 12 weeks were combined into one group, since spike-specific TCR depth and breadth did not differ between the two schedules. Vaccinee samples were obtained from the UK trials COV001 and COV002, which included a single-blind randomized controlled phase 2/3 trial of AZD1222 (ChAdOx1 nCoV-19) in healthy adults. For TCRbeta chain sequencing, PBMC samples from trial participants were taken at day 0 and at day 28 after the second dose.

Recombination linked TRBV9 to TRBJ1-2; a tentative D match to TRBD1 spans 6 bases. Sequenced here: peripheral blood, sampled 28 days after the second AZD1222 dose. This TCR came from an adult who received the AZD1222 COVID-19 vaccine. In nucleotide form, the sequence is TGTGCCAGCAGCGGATATTTGACAGGTCTGGTCTATGGCTACACCTTC. Its translation is CASSGYLTGLVYGYTF.